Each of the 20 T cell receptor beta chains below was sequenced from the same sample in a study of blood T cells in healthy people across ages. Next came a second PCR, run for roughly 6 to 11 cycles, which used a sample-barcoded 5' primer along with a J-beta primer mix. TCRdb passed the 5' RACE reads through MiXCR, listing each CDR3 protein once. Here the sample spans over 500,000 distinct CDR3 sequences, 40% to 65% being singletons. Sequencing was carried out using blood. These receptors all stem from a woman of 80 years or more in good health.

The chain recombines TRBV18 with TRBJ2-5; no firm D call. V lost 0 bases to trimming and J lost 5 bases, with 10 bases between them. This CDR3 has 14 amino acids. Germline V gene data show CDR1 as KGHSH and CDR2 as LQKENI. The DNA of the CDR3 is TGTGCCAGCTCACCACCGACACAGTACGAGACCCAGTACTTC. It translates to CASSPPTQYETQYF.

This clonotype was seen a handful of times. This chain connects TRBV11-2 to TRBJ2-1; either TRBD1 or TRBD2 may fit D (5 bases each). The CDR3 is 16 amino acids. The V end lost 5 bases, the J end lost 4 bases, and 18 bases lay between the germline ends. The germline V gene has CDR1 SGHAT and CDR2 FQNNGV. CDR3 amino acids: CASSTPRGVSYNEQFF. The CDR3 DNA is TGTGCCAGCAGCACCCCCCGAGGGGTTTCATACAATGAGCAGTTCTTC.

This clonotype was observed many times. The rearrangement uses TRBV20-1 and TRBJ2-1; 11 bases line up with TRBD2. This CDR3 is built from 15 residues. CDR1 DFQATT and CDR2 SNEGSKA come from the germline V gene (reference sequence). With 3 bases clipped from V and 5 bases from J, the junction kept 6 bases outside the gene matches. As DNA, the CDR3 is TGCAGTGCTAGGGGTACTAGCGGGAGAAACAATGAGCAGTTCTTC. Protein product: CSARGTSGRNNEQFF.

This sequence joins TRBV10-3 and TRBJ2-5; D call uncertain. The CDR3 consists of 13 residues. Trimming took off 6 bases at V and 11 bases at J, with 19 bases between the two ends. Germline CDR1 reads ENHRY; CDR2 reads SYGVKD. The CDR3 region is CAISGVAGGKQYF. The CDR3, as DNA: TGTGCCATCAGCGGTGTTGCAGGTGGCAAGCAGTACTTC.

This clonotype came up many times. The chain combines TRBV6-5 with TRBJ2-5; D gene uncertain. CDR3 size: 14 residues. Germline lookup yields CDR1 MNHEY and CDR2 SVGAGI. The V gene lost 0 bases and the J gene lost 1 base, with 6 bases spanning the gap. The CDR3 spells CASSYSTPQETQYF. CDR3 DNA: TGTGCCAGCAGTTACTCGACACCCCAAGAGACCCAGTACTTC.

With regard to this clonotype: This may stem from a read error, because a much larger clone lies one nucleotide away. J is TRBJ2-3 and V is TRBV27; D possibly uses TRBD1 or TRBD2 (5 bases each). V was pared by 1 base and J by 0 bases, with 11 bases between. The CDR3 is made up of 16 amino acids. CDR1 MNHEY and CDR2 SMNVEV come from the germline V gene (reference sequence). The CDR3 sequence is CASSLFGASSTDTQYF. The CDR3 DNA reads TGTGCCAGCAGTTTATTCGGGGCATCTAGCACAGATACGCAGTATTTT.

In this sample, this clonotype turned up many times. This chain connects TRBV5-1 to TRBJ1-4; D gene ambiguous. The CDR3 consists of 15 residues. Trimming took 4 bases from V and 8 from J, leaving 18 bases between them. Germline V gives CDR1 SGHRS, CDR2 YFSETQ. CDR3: CASSQINDIGEKLFF. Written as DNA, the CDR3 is TGCGCCAGCAGCCAAATTAATGACATTGGGGAAAAACTGTTTTTT.

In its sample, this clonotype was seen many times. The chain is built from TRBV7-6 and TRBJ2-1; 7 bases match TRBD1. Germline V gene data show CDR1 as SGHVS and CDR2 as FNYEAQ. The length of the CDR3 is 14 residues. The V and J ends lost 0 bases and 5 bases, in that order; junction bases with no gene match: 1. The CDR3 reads CASSLAGTDNEQFF. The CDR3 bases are TGTGCCAGCAGCTTAGCTGGGACAGACAATGAGCAGTTCTTC.

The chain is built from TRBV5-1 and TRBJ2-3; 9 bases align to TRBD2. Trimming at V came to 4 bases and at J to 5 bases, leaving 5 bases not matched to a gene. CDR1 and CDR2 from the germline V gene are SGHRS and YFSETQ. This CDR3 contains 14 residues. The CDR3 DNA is TGCGCCAGCAGCGTCGCGGGAGGGGAAGATACGCAGTATTTT. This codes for CASSVAGGEDTQYF.

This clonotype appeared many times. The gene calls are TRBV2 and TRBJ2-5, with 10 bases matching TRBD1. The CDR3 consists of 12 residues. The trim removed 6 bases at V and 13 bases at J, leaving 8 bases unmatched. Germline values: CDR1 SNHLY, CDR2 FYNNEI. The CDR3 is CASSPTRDRGYF. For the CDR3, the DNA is TGTGCCAGCAGCCCTACCCGGGACAGGGGGTACTTC.

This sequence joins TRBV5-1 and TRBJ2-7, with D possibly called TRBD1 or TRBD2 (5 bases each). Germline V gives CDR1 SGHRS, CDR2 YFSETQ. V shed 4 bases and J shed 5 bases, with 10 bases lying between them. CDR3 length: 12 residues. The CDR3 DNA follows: TGCGCCAGCAGCGGCCTGGGGGACGAGCAGTACTTC. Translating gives CASSGLGDEQYF.

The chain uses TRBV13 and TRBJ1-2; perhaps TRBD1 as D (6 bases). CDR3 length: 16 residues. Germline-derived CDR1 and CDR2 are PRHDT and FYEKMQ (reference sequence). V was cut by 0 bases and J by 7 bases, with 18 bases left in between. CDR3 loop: CASSLGRTGQRFGYTF. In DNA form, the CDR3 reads TGTGCCAGCAGCTTAGGCCGGACCGGACAGAGATTTGGCTACACCTTC.

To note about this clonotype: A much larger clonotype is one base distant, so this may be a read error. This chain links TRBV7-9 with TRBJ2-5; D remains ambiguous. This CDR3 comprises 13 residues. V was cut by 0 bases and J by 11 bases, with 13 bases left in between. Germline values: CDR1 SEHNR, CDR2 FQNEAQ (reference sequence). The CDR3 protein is CASSLAGNNEQYF. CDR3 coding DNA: TGTGCCAGCAGCTTAGCGGGTAACAATGAGCAGTACTTC.

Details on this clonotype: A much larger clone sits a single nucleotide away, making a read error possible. The CDR3 loop reads CVSSQVRFEFYGYTF. CDR3 nucleotides: TGCGTCAGCAGCCAAGTCCGCTTCGAATTCTATGGCTACACCTTC. The chain carries TRBV4-1 and TRBJ1-2; no firm D call. CDR1 MGHRA and CDR2 YSYEKL come from the germline V gene. CDR3 length equals 15 residues.

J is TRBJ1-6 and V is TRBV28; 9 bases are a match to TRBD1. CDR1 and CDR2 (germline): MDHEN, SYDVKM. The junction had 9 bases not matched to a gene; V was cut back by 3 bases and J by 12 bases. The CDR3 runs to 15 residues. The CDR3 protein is CASSFTGGLGLPLHF. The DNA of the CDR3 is TGTGCCAGCAGTTTCACAGGGGGCCTTGGTTTACCCCTCCACTTT. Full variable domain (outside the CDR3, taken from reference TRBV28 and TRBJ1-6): DVKVTQSSRYLVKRTGEKVFLECVQDMDHENMFWYRQDPGLGLRLIYFSYDVKMKEKGDIPEGYSVSREKKERFSLILESASTNQTSMYLCASSFTGGLGLPLHFGNGTRLTVT.

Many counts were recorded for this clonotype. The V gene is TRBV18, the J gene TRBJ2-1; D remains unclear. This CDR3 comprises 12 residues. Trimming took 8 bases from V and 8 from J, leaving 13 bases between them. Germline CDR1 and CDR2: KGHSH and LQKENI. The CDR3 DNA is TGTGCCAGCAGTCCCAGACTGGATGAGCAGTTCTTC. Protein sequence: CASSPRLDEQFF.

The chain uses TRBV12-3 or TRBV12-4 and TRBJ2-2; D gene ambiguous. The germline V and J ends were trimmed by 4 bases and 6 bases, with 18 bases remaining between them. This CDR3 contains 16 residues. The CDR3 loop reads CASSSSRVVLAGELFF. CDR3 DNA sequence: TGTGCCAGCAGTTCCTCCCGTGTGGTTCTGGCCGGGGAGCTGTTTTTT.

CDR3 DNA: TGCAGTGCTAGGGCTTTCAGCGGTTTCTACAATGAGCAGTACTTC. It translates to CSARAFSGFYNEQYF. The chain uses TRBV20-1 and TRBJ2-1; the D gene is possibly TRBD2 (5 bases). The J call may be faulty, since TRBJ2-7 better matches the DNA end. CDR1 DFQATT and CDR2 SNEGSKA come from the germline V gene (reference sequence). This CDR3 has 15 residues.

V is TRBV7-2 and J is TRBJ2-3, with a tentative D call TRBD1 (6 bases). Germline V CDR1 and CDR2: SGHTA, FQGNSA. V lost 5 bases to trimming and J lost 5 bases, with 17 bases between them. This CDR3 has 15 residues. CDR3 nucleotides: TGTGCCAGCAGCAGTGTAGCAGGGGACGGAGATACGCAGTATTTT. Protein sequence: CASSSVAGDGDTQYF.

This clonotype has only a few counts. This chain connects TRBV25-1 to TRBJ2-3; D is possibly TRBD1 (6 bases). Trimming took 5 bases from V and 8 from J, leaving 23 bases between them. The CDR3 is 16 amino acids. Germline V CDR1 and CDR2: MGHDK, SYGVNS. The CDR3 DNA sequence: TGTGCCAGCAGTCCACCGGGACACACATCATGGGGTACGCAGTATTTT. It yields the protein CASSPPGHTSWGTQYF.